The following is a T cell receptor beta chain sequence with its context. This specimen comes from a study of control samples from healthy donors and cancer patients. V was clipped by 8 bases and J by 5 bases, with 6 bases between them. This CDR3 is 10 amino acids long. Germline V CDR1 and CDR2: LNHNV, YYDKDF (reference sequence). Clones were sequenced by immunoSEQ multiplex PCR, and TCRdb holds only the in-frame ones, with some missing. Counted here are under 150,000 clones, roughly 95% occurring once; the ten biggest clones make up less than 4%. The TCR sequence derives from a man in his thirties or forties in good health. The sample taken for sequencing was blood. This sequence joins TRBV15 and TRBJ1-1; D remains ambiguous. In DNA form, the CDR3 reads TGTGCCACCGGCGGTACTGAAGCTTTCTTT. Amino acid sequence: CATGGTEAFF.